The rows below give T cell receptor beta chains drawn from one sample of a study of molecular identifiers for immune sequencing clone quantification. TCRdb recomputed calls from the PCR reads with MiXCR, one row per CDR3 protein. This table holds approximately 550,000 distinct CDR3 sequences, 20% to 25% found once. Sequencing was performed on naive CD8+ T cells from blood, with Jurkat cell RNA spiked in. The receptors were sampled from a human donor in good health. Some libraries in this study had Jurkat cell RNA spiked in. The CDR3 runs from the conserved cysteine through the conserved F or W. The order of the fields is CDR3 DNA, CDR3 protein, V gene, D gene, clone size, CDR3 length, J gene. A D gene is named only where the DNA matches it firmly. Only some rows state a clone size, as once, few, many or a class for expanded clones.

cdr3_nt: TGTGCCAGCAGCCAAGGGTACCGGGAGCTGTTTTTT
cdr3_aa: CASSQGYRELFF
v_call: TRBV14
d_call: NA
clone_size: NA
cdr3_length: 12
j_call: TRBJ2-2

cdr3_nt: TGTGCCAGCGGTTACCCAAACCTAGCGGACAATGAGCAGTTCTTC
cdr3_aa: CASGYPNLADNEQFF
v_call: TRBV6-6
d_call: TRBD2
clone_size: NA
cdr3_length: 15
j_call: TRBJ2-1

cdr3_nt: TGTGCCAGCAGCGTAGACGGGGGGACCTTATTGAACACTGAAGCTTTCTTT
cdr3_aa: CASSVDGGTLLNTEAFF
v_call: TRBV9
d_call: NA
clone_size: many
cdr3_length: 17
j_call: TRBJ1-1

cdr3_nt: TGTGCCAGTACTCCAGGGGACCTCTCTGGAAACACCATATATTTT
cdr3_aa: CASTPGDLSGNTIYF
v_call: TRBV19
d_call: NA
clone_size: NA
cdr3_length: 15
j_call: TRBJ1-3

cdr3_nt: TGTGCCAGCAGTTATCCGGGACAGCTAGTTGCCGGGGAGCTGTTTTTT
cdr3_aa: CASSYPGQLVAGELFF
v_call: TRBV12-3/TRBV12-4
d_call: TRBD1
clone_size: many
cdr3_length: 16
j_call: TRBJ2-2

cdr3_nt: TGTGCCAGCAGATCCGGGACAGCCCTCGAGCAGTACTTC
cdr3_aa: CASRSGTALEQYF
v_call: TRBV2
d_call: TRBD1
clone_size: many
cdr3_length: 13
j_call: TRBJ2-7

cdr3_nt: TGCAGTACTAGAGATCGGGCGGGGGGGTACGAGCAGTACTTC
cdr3_aa: CSTRDRAGGYEQYF
v_call: TRBV20-1
d_call: TRBD2
clone_size: NA
cdr3_length: 14
j_call: TRBJ2-7

cdr3_nt: TGCAGTGCTTTCGGGGACAGCGGCTTGTGGGAGCAGTACTTC
cdr3_aa: CSAFGDSGLWEQYF
v_call: TRBV20-1
d_call: TRBD1
clone_size: many
cdr3_length: 14
j_call: TRBJ2-7

cdr3_nt: TGTGCCATCAGTGACCCCGGAGGGGGCTTCGGCACAGATACGCAGTATTTT
cdr3_aa: CAISDPGGGFGTDTQYF
v_call: TRBV10-3
d_call: NA
clone_size: few
cdr3_length: 17
j_call: TRBJ2-3

cdr3_nt: TGTGCCAGCAGTTTACTACGACCGAGTGGTGTACAAGAGACCCAGTACTTC
cdr3_aa: CASSLLRPSGVQETQYF
v_call: TRBV27
d_call: NA
clone_size: NA
cdr3_length: 17
j_call: TRBJ2-5

cdr3_nt: TGTGCCAGCAGTTACTCGGGGGTTGGGTACGAGCAGTACTTC
cdr3_aa: CASSYSGVGYEQYF
v_call: TRBV6-5
d_call: NA
clone_size: many
cdr3_length: 14
j_call: TRBJ2-7

cdr3_nt: TGTGCCAGCCGTAACCTGGGCAATCAGCCCCAGCATTTT
cdr3_aa: CASRNLGNQPQHF
v_call: TRBV25-1
d_call: NA
clone_size: NA
cdr3_length: 13
j_call: TRBJ1-5

cdr3_nt: TGTGCCAGCCTTCGGGGTGAAGCGGGGGGCTCGATCACAGATATGCAGTATTTT
cdr3_aa: CASLRGEAGGSITDMQYF
v_call: TRBV2
d_call: TRBD2
clone_size: NA
cdr3_length: 18
j_call: TRBJ2-3

cdr3_nt: TGCGCCAGCAGCCAGATGGACAACCAAGAGACCCAGTACTTC
cdr3_aa: CASSQMDNQETQYF
v_call: TRBV4-1
d_call: NA
clone_size: few
cdr3_length: 14
j_call: TRBJ2-5

cdr3_nt: TGTGCCAGCAGCTGGGGCGAGGGTAACTATGGCTACACCTTC
cdr3_aa: CASSWGEGNYGYTF
v_call: TRBV5-4
d_call: NA
clone_size: few
cdr3_length: 14
j_call: TRBJ1-2

cdr3_nt: TGCGCCAGCACCACTAGCGGGGGGCTCTATGGCTACACCTTC
cdr3_aa: CASTTSGGLYGYTF
v_call: TRBV4-1
d_call: NA
clone_size: NA
cdr3_length: 14
j_call: TRBJ1-2

cdr3_nt: TGTGCCTGGAGCGGGACAGGGGGCTTGGATACGCAGTATTTT
cdr3_aa: CAWSGTGGLDTQYF
v_call: TRBV30
d_call: TRBD1
clone_size: few
cdr3_length: 14
j_call: TRBJ2-3

cdr3_nt: TGTGCCAGCAGGGGCGGTCAGGGGCCCGGGAGCGATGAAAAACTGTTTTTT
cdr3_aa: CASRGGQGPGSDEKLFF
v_call: TRBV2
d_call: NA
clone_size: NA
cdr3_length: 17
j_call: TRBJ1-4

cdr3_nt: TGTGCCAGCAGCGTAGGTGAGGCTAGAGGCACAGATACGCAGTATTTT
cdr3_aa: CASSVGEARGTDTQYF
v_call: TRBV9
d_call: NA
clone_size: few
cdr3_length: 16
j_call: TRBJ2-3

cdr3_nt: TGTGCCAGCAGCTTCGCAGGTGGGGAGGCCTCCTACGAGCAGTACTTC
cdr3_aa: CASSFAGGEASYEQYF
v_call: TRBV7-9
d_call: NA
clone_size: many
cdr3_length: 16
j_call: TRBJ2-7

cdr3_nt: TGTGCCAGCAGCCCCGGACATCTCTCTGGAAACACCATATATTTT
cdr3_aa: CASSPGHLSGNTIYF
v_call: TRBV2
d_call: NA
clone_size: NA
cdr3_length: 15
j_call: TRBJ1-3

cdr3_nt: TGTGCCAGCAGTTTATTCGCTCTGCGGAATGAAAAACTGTTTTTT
cdr3_aa: CASSLFALRNEKLFF
v_call: TRBV27
d_call: NA
clone_size: many
cdr3_length: 15
j_call: TRBJ1-4

cdr3_nt: TGTGCCAGCAGCTTAGAAACAGTCATGAACACTGAAGCTTTCTTT
cdr3_aa: CASSLETVMNTEAFF
v_call: TRBV11-2
d_call: NA
clone_size: few
cdr3_length: 15
j_call: TRBJ1-1

cdr3_nt: TGTGCCAGCAGCTTGCAGACTGGACCCTCCTACGAGCAGTACTTC
cdr3_aa: CASSLQTGPSYEQYF
v_call: TRBV7-9
d_call: NA
clone_size: NA
cdr3_length: 15
j_call: TRBJ2-7

cdr3_nt: TGTGCCAGTAAACCCACTGATGTCAGGCATTCACCCCTCCACTTT
cdr3_aa: CASKPTDVRHSPLHF
v_call: TRBV19
d_call: NA
clone_size: many
cdr3_length: 15
j_call: TRBJ1-6

cdr3_nt: TGCGCCAGCAGCCAAGATAGATGGAATAGCTATGGCTACACCTTC
cdr3_aa: CASSQDRWNSYGYTF
v_call: TRBV4-3
d_call: NA
clone_size: NA
cdr3_length: 15
j_call: TRBJ1-2

cdr3_nt: TGTGCCAGCAGGGGACAGGGCTTGTACACAGATACGCAGTATTTT
cdr3_aa: CASRGQGLYTDTQYF
v_call: TRBV12-3/TRBV12-4
d_call: TRBD1
clone_size: many
cdr3_length: 15
j_call: TRBJ2-3

cdr3_nt: TGTGCCAGCAGTCCCGGCCCACGCAGCAATCAGCCCCAGCATTTT
cdr3_aa: CASSPGPRSNQPQHF
v_call: TRBV12-3/TRBV12-4
d_call: NA
clone_size: many
cdr3_length: 15
j_call: TRBJ1-5

cdr3_nt: TGTGCCAGCAGCGCAAAGGCGGGAGACAGACGAGAAAAACTGTTTTTT
cdr3_aa: CASSAKAGDRREKLFF
v_call: TRBV9
d_call: NA
clone_size: many
cdr3_length: 16
j_call: TRBJ1-4

cdr3_nt: TGTGCCAGCAGTCAAGAGGGGACAGACCAAGAGACCCAGTACTTC
cdr3_aa: CASSQEGTDQETQYF
v_call: TRBV6-5
d_call: TRBD1
clone_size: many
cdr3_length: 15
j_call: TRBJ2-5

cdr3_nt: TGTGCCAGCAGCTGGCCGCCCGGGGGCGACCTTAAACTGAACACTGAAGCTTTCTTT
cdr3_aa: CASSWPPGGDLKLNTEAFF
v_call: TRBV7-9
d_call: NA
clone_size: few
cdr3_length: 19
j_call: TRBJ1-1

cdr3_nt: TGCAGCGTTGAAGGTCAGGGGGCCGGTGGCTACACCTTC
cdr3_aa: CSVEGQGAGGYTF
v_call: TRBV29-1
d_call: TRBD1
clone_size: many
cdr3_length: 13
j_call: TRBJ1-2

cdr3_nt: TGTGCCAGCAGCTCAAGGGCCGGAGTCCCATATGGCTACACCTTC
cdr3_aa: CASSSRAGVPYGYTF
v_call: TRBV11-2
d_call: NA
clone_size: many
cdr3_length: 15
j_call: TRBJ1-2

cdr3_nt: TGTGCCAGTAGTATCATAAGACAGGGGATACAGCCCCAGCATTTT
cdr3_aa: CASSIIRQGIQPQHF
v_call: TRBV19
d_call: TRBD1
clone_size: NA
cdr3_length: 15
j_call: TRBJ1-5

cdr3_nt: TGTGCCAGCAGCTTATTGTTGACTGAAGCTTTCTTT
cdr3_aa: CASSLLLTEAFF
v_call: TRBV7-8
d_call: NA
clone_size: many
cdr3_length: 12
j_call: TRBJ1-1

cdr3_nt: TGTGCCAGCAGTTCCCGGACTGGGGAAGAGACCCAGTACTTC
cdr3_aa: CASSSRTGEETQYF
v_call: TRBV12-3/TRBV12-4
d_call: NA
clone_size: many
cdr3_length: 14
j_call: TRBJ2-5

cdr3_nt: TGTGCCTGGAGTCAATCGGAGGGATTCGGGAACACTGAAGCTTTCTTT
cdr3_aa: CAWSQSEGFGNTEAFF
v_call: TRBV30
d_call: NA
clone_size: few
cdr3_length: 16
j_call: TRBJ1-1

cdr3_nt: TGTGCCAGTAGTCCAGGGAGCTCCTACGAGCAGTGCTTC
cdr3_aa: CASSPGSSYEQCF
v_call: TRBV19
d_call: NA
clone_size: NA
cdr3_length: 13
j_call: TRBJ2-7

cdr3_nt: TGTGCCAGCAGTCCTTACCCGGGGACAGGGGGTCCCTACGAGCAGTACTTC
cdr3_aa: CASSPYPGTGGPYEQYF
v_call: TRBV28
d_call: TRBD1
clone_size: NA
cdr3_length: 17
j_call: TRBJ2-7

cdr3_nt: TGTGCCAGCAGTTATATGTTCGAGGGCTACAATGAGCAGTTCTTC
cdr3_aa: CASSYMFEGYNEQFF
v_call: TRBV6-6
d_call: NA
clone_size: few
cdr3_length: 15
j_call: TRBJ2-1

cdr3_nt: TGTGCCAGTAGCACTAGACAGCGACACTACGAGCAGTACTTC
cdr3_aa: CASSTRQRHYEQYF
v_call: TRBV19
d_call: NA
clone_size: many
cdr3_length: 14
j_call: TRBJ2-7

cdr3_nt: TGTGCCAGCTCACCACGGACGGGACGTAGCAATCAGCCCCAGCATTTT
cdr3_aa: CASSPRTGRSNQPQHF
v_call: TRBV18
d_call: NA
clone_size: many
cdr3_length: 16
j_call: TRBJ1-5

cdr3_nt: TGTGCCTGGAGTCGGACCATCACAGATACGCAGTATTTT
cdr3_aa: CAWSRTITDTQYF
v_call: TRBV30
d_call: NA
clone_size: few
cdr3_length: 13
j_call: TRBJ2-3

cdr3_nt: TGTGCCAGCAGCTTATTGCTAGCGGGCCTTGAGGGGACCCAGTACTTC
cdr3_aa: CASSLLLAGLEGTQYF
v_call: TRBV13
d_call: TRBD2
clone_size: few
cdr3_length: 16
j_call: TRBJ2-5

cdr3_nt: TGTGCCAGCAGTGAACTGGTCGGGGAGCAGTACTTC
cdr3_aa: CASSELVGEQYF
v_call: TRBV6-1
d_call: NA
clone_size: NA
cdr3_length: 12
j_call: TRBJ2-7

cdr3_nt: TGTGCCAGCAGTTTGGGACAGAAGCAGTTCTTC
cdr3_aa: CASSLGQKQFF
v_call: TRBV12-3/TRBV12-4
d_call: TRBD1
clone_size: NA
cdr3_length: 11
j_call: TRBJ2-1